This T cell receptor beta chain emerged from a study of blood T cells in healthy people across ages (dated by TCRdb to 2013 to 2016). About the investigation overall: Template switching captured roughly one uniquely barcoded TCR beta cDNA molecule per two T cells in model experiments. To track age-related changes in TCR beta repertoire diversity, the study relied on deep sequencing normalized with unique cDNA molecular identifiers. Four age groups were formed from the donors: young (average approximately 15 years), middle-aged (less than 40), aged (around 68) and long-lived (more than 75). To avoid experimental bias, donors of different ages were randomly spread across the sequencing lanes. Using the same blood draw, the study looked at two additional independent replicas of 1 million unique cDNA reads for two donors, one aged 18 to 30 and the other aged 80 or older.

Systemically healthy Caucasian individuals from Russia, about 38 in total and aged 6 to 90 years, were included as donors. Roughly 9.5 milliliters of peripheral blood were drawn from each donor into EDTA-treated Vacutainer tubes. Ficoll-Paque density-gradient centrifugation was used to isolate PBMCs, with at least 6 million obtained per sample. Total RNA, at least 6 micrograms per sample, was extracted from PBMCs with Trizol reagent. For every donor, an aliquot of PBMCs went through flow cytometry to measure the percentages of naive CD45RAhigh/CD27high T cells. Receptors were amplified or captured by 5' RACE. The reads were generated on an Illumina HiSeq 2500. The second PCR ran for roughly 6 to 11 cycles and used a J-beta primer mix along with a sample-barcoded 5' primer. Each TCR beta cDNA molecule received a unique molecular identifier from a template-switch 5' adaptor carrying 12 random nucleotides. Each sample yielded at least 2.5 million CDR3-containing paired-end reads. First-strand cDNA was synthesized from all RNA with the Mint cDNA synthesis kit, primed by a TRBC-specific oligonucleotide. Following uracil-DNA glycosylase treatment, a first 18-cycle PCR with universal primers M1SS and BC2_uni_R was performed on all cDNA. As for the authors' bioinformatics: For normalization, 1 million high-quality reads were randomly selected from each sample, with every read carrying a distinct molecular identifier. Instead of being binned into consensus sequences, reads with shared molecular identifiers were discarded. MiTCR, set to a Q25 quality threshold and the strictest error-elimination algorithm, was used for CDR3 identification, clonotype clustering and error correction. A nonparametric unseen species model with Euler transformation was used to estimate lower-bound total TCR beta diversity. TCRdb reprocessed the public reads (quality trimming at Q25 with fastp, clone calling with MiXCR) and kept in-frame beta chains. Merged by CDR3 protein, the rows form single entries marked with the most common genes and DNA. These V and J calls derive from TCRdb rather than the authors' analysis. Counted in this sample were about 1,400,000 distinct CDR3 sequences; about 40% of them appeared once. Approximately 7.9% of the sample is held by the ten biggest clonotypes.

Broader findings and caveats from the paper: Observed TCR beta diversity per million T cells fell roughly linearly with age, and a significant reduction was already apparent by age around 36. Estimates of total diversity from one million sequenced T cells were regarded as lower bounds and underestimates. The percentage of naive T cells measured by flow cytometry correlated strongly with observed TCR beta diversity. Compared with the aged group, the long-lived group had more naive CD4+ T cells, fewer expanded clones and increased TCR diversity, suggesting age selection. The CMV infection status of donors was not known, potentially confounding age-related changes in expanded clonotypes. Since profiling was done on bulk unsorted PBMCs, naive and antigen-experienced compartments could not be conclusively compared.

Here V drops 6 bases and J drops 4 bases, and the junction holds 0 bases not matched to any gene. The CDR3 contains 14 residues, cysteine and phenylalanine counted. Only the CDR3 DNA is retained, 42 bases long and in frame from the first base. Sequences ENHRY (CDR1) and SYGVKD (CDR2) are obtained from the germline V gene. In its sample, this clonotype was seen a few times. Its specific antigen is unknown. It has no much larger one-base neighbor in the sample; base qualities were not kept. The clonotype was recovered from a woman between 18 and 30 years old in good health. This receptor chain uses TRBV10-3 and TRBJ2-1, and 13 bases in between align with TRBD2. Sample: blood. The DNA sequence is as follows: TGTGCCATCAGGACTAGCGGGGGGTACAATGAGCAGTTCTTC. This translates into CAIRTSGGYNEQFF.